A single sample gave rise to the 16 T cell receptor beta chains below, sequenced in a study of CD8 T cells in Susac syndrome. Reverse transcription of roughly 0.5 to 1 ug RNA used random hexamers. In TCRdb, the immunoSEQ multiplex PCR reads were re-called with MiXCR into one record per CDR3 protein. Of about 210,000 distinct CDR3 sequences in the sample, 95% were seen once. The sequenced material came from CD4+ T cells from PBMCs. These TCRs come from a human donor with multiple sclerosis.

This clonotype was counted a single time. This sequence joins TRBV7-9 and TRBJ2-1, with D possibly being TRBD1 (6 bases). There are 17 residues in the CDR3. In germline, CDR1 is SEHNR, CDR2 FQNEAQ (reference sequence). V was trimmed by 6 bases and J by 5 bases, leaving 23 bases between them. CDR3 residues: CASSRRQASHNNNEQFF. The CDR3 coding sequence is TGTGCCAGCAGTCGACGACAGGCTAGCCATAACAACAATGAGCAGTTCTTC.

The V gene is TRBV20-1, the J gene TRBJ2-5; a possible D gene is TRBD2 (5 bases). Germline loops: CDR1 DFQATT, CDR2 SNEGSKA (reference sequence). This CDR3 comprises 14 residues. V was cut by 6 bases and J by 4 bases, with 18 bases left in between. The CDR3 protein is CSADLALLGETQYF. CDR3 in DNA: TGCAGTGCAGACCTAGCATTACTAGGAGAGACCCAGTACTTC.

The table lists this clonotype with a count of one. The chain has TRBV25-1 and TRBJ1-1; D ambiguous. The CDR3 consists of 11 residues. V shed 7 bases and J shed 1 base, with 4 bases lying between them. CDR1 MGHDK and CDR2 SYGVNS come from the germline V gene. The CDR3 loop is CASKWNTEAFF. As DNA, the CDR3 is TGTGCCAGCAAGTGGAACACTGAAGCTTTCTTT.

This clonotype was seen just once. The chain links TRBV9 to TRBJ2-5; 7 bases fit TRBD2. The CDR3 length is 16 residues. Germline values: CDR1 SGDLS, CDR2 YYNGEE. The trim removed 0 bases at V and 2 bases at J, leaving 7 bases unmatched. The CDR3 DNA is TGTGCCAGCAGCGTAGATCGGGCTAGCGGTCAAGAGACCCAGTACTTC. It is translated as CASSVDRASGQETQYF.

The V call is TRBV27, the J call TRBJ1-2; D is uncertain. V was trimmed by 4 bases and J by 5 bases, leaving 17 bases between them. Per the germline V gene, CDR1 is MNHEY and CDR2 is SMNVEV (reference sequence). CDR3 length: 15 residues. The CDR3 bases are TGTGCCAGCAGTTCCTGGACTGAAGGGAGTTATGGCTACACCTTC. It translates to CASSSWTEGSYGYTF.

This clonotype was observed a single time. The rearrangement uses TRBV30 and TRBJ1-5; a weak D match, TRBD1 (5 bases). Trimming took 2 bases from V and 5 from J, leaving 16 bases between them. Germline V gene data show CDR1 as GTSNPN and CDR2 as SVGIG (reference sequence). CDR3 size: 15 residues. CDR3 protein: CAWSPGLGGHQPQHF. Written as DNA, the CDR3 is TGTGCCTGGAGTCCCGGCCTCGGGGGTCATCAGCCCCAGCATTTT.

This rearrangement joins TRBV27 to TRBJ1-2; D not certain. The germline V gene has CDR1 MNHEY and CDR2 SMNVEV (reference sequence). V was pared by 6 bases and J by 6 bases, with 35 bases between. The length of the CDR3 is 20 residues. The DNA for the CDR3 is TGTGCCAGCAGCCCTGGGTTCCGTCTATCGTTATGGGCTGCGGGCAATGGCTACACCTTC. This translates into CASSPGFRLSLWAAGNGYTF.

The chain joins TRBV6-6 to TRBJ1-2; the match to TRBD1 covers 7 bases. V lost 4 bases, J lost 10 bases, and 15 bases stayed unmatched. This CDR3 is built from 15 residues. The germline V gene has CDR1 MNHNY and CDR2 SVGAGI (reference sequence). CDR3 region: CASSSTGDRPYVYTF. CDR3 nucleotides: TGTGCCAGCAGTTCTACAGGGGATCGCCCATACGTCTACACCTTC.

DNA of the CDR3: TGTGCCAGCAGTTTCGGTAGCGGAGACTACGAGCAGTACTTC. Protein sequence: CASSFGSGDYEQYF. V gene TRBV28 combines with J gene TRBJ2-7; D possibly corresponds to TRBD2 (6 bases). The CDR3 is 14 residues long. Germline V gene sequence: CDR1 MDHEN, CDR2 SYDVKM. Trimming shortened V by 3 bases and J by 3 bases, and 12 bases separated the two germline ends.

This chain joins TRBV12-3 or TRBV12-4 and TRBJ2-3, with 7 bases lining up with TRBD2. The V and J ends lost 5 bases and 0 bases, in that order; junction bases with no gene match: 8. The CDR3 is 16 residues long. The CDR3 DNA is TGTGCCAGCAGTCTCAAGCGGGGTCTTAGCACAGATACGCAGTATTTT. Its translation: CASSLKRGLSTDTQYF.

This chain connects TRBV18 to TRBJ2-7; TRBD1 is a possible D gene (5 bases). Trimming removed 2 bases from V and 4 bases from J, with 15 bases in between. Per germline, CDR1 KGHSH and CDR2 LQKENI. The CDR3 extends over 15 amino acids. CDR3 in amino acids: CASSPGQTAGYEQYF. The CDR3 coding sequence is TGTGCCAGCTCACCAGGGCAGACTGCAGGGTACGAGCAGTACTTC.

The rearrangement uses TRBV25-1 and TRBJ2-7, with a tentative D call TRBD2 (6 bases). CDR1 is MGHDK and CDR2 is SYGVNS in the germline V gene. The CDR3 is 12 amino acids. Deletions cut 7 bases from V and 2 bases from J, with 9 bases between. The CDR3: CASNGSPYEQYF. CDR3 bases: TGTGCCAGCAACGGGAGTCCCTACGAGCAGTACTTC.

The chain couples TRBV29-1 to TRBJ2-2; TRBD2 is a possible D gene (6 bases). The germline CDR1 and CDR2 sequences are SQVTM and ANQGSEA. Trimming cost V 2 bases and J 6 bases, with 13 bases left between them. CDR3 length equals 14 residues. The CDR3 protein is CSVEFSGEAGELFF. CDR3 DNA: TGCAGCGTTGAATTTTCTGGGGAGGCCGGGGAGCTGTTTTTT.

The CDR3 spells CASRGLDKGQPQHF. CDR3 in DNA: TGTGCCAGCAGGGGGCTAGATAAAGGGCAGCCCCAGCATTTT. The chain couples TRBV27 to TRBJ1-5; D might be TRBD1 (5 bases). The V end lost 6 bases, the J end lost 7 bases, and 16 bases lay between the germline ends. This CDR3 has 14 amino acids. In germline, CDR1 is MNHEY, CDR2 SMNVEV (reference sequence).

This chain joins TRBV3-1 and TRBJ2-3; 7 bases align to TRBD2. Germline V gene data show CDR1 as LGHDT and CDR2 as YNNKEL (reference sequence). CDR3 length equals 15 residues. V was clipped by 2 bases and J by 3 bases; unmatched bases: 5. The CDR3 reads CASSQRASGTDTQYF. Written as DNA, the CDR3 is TGTGCCAGCAGCCAACGTGCTAGCGGTACAGATACGCAGTATTTT.

The chain uses TRBV24-1 and TRBJ2-1; D could derive from TRBD1 or TRBD2 (6 bases each). CDR1 is KGHDR, CDR2 SFDVKD, per germline. Trimming pared 3 bases from V and 6 bases from J, leaving 14 bases between. This CDR3 is built from 15 residues. The chain's CDR3 is CATSDARGLGNEQFF. The CDR3 nucleotides read TGTGCCACCAGTGATGCCCGGGGGCTTGGCAATGAGCAGTTCTTC.